The present T cell receptor (beta chain) was sequenced within a study of CD8+ T cells in alopecia areata. As to treatment: oral pan-JAK inhibitor, 5-10 mg twice daily. As the sequencing template, cDNA was produced by extracting RNA and reverse transcribing it. Assay: immunoSEQ multiplex PCR; the TCRdb copy retains only in-frame clones and omits some. The sample has some 220,000 clones, about 57% seen once; the top ten hold roughly 1.5%. Germline-derived CDR1 and CDR2 are SQVTM and ANQGSEA. The CDR3 spans 16 residues. The junction had 11 bases not matched to a gene; V was cut back by 2 bases and J by 3 bases.

The chain is built from TRBV29-1 and TRBJ2-3; 7 bases fit TRBD1. This sequence originates from a human donor with alopecia areata. The starting material was CD4+ T cells sorted from blood, obtained at week 4, from a patient treated with tofacitinib. CDR3 sequence (DNA): TGCAGCGTTGAACTTTACAGGGGTGGACGGACAGATACGCAGTATTTT. It translates to CSVELYRGGRTDTQYF.